This entry is about one T cell receptor beta chain. A junction end diverges from the germline sequence, so it may reflect a read error. Germline V gene sequence: CDR1 SGHNT, CDR2 YYREEE (reference sequence). The CDR3 is made up of 15 amino acids. This specimen comes from a study of Ad26.COV2.S vaccination and SARS-CoV-2 variants. Study background: Donor allocation was to the COV1001 Ad26.COV2.S trial arm.

The protocol was immunoSEQ multiplex PCR, while the TCRdb copy is restricted to in-frame clones and leaves out a portion. The data show some 390,000 clones, with approximately 90% seen just once and approximately 1.9% held by the top ten. Treatment specified: 15 to 20 received Ad26.COV2.S at low or high dose, single or two shots; roughly five received placebo; per-sample allocation not given. Sampling occurred on day 63 after the first vaccine or placebo injection. The sequenced sample was peripheral blood, obtained in a trial of Ad26.COV2.S vaccine versus placebo. The clonotype was recovered from a person aged 18-60 years who received the Ad26.COV2.S COVID-19 vaccine or a placebo. The V call is TRBV5-4, the J call TRBJ1-1; tentative D call: TRBD1 (6 bases). For the CDR3, the DNA is TGTGCCAGCAGTTTGGGACATGGGTCTAGCACTGAAGCTTTCTTT. Its protein product is CASSLGHGSSTEAFF.